This record looks at one T cell receptor (beta chain) sequence and its context. Its antigen remains unknown. These data belong to a study of vaccination and CD4 T cells after COVID-19. The overall study: According to the study, participants were given two doses of BNT162b2 or mRNA-1273 vaccine. Findings of the study overall: Convalescent patients had 304 of 307 vaccine-specific clones showing spike mono-reactivity. A median of 86.3% of reactive clones, in convalescent patients, became evident only post-vaccination.

Treatment given: roughly 11-day PBMC culture with coronavirus spike peptide pools or control peptides (ViraFEST assay). Oncomine TCR Beta short-read sequencing was applied to DNA from cultured CD4+ T cells. One entry per CDR3 protein results from TCRdb running MiXCR on the PCR reads. The sample has 15,000 to 20,000 distinct CDR3 sequences; 45% to 50% are singletons. The sequenced sample consisted of CD4+ T cells from blood, cultured in vitro. This receptor was taken from a human donor who had recovered from COVID-19.

CDR3 in amino acids: CASSPLDRGSNQPQHF. CDR3 DNA: TGTGCCAGCAGTCCGCTGGACAGGGGCAGCAATCAGCCCCAGCATTTT. The chain links TRBV27 to TRBJ1-5, with TRBD1 matching over 9 bases. Germline CDR1 reads MNHEY; CDR2 reads SMNVEV (reference sequence). CDR3 length: 16 amino acids. V dropped 5 bases and J dropped 1; count of bases not matched to a gene: 6.